This TCR beta chain stems from a study of blood T cell repertoires in COVID-19. Some clones are missing from TCRdb's copy, which holds only in-frame ones; the method was immunoSEQ multiplex PCR. This table has 70,000 to 95,000 clones, under 80% appearing once. Germline loops: CDR1 SGHKS, CDR2 YYEKEE (reference sequence). Trimming at V came to 7 bases and at J to 8 bases, leaving 13 bases not matched to a gene. The CDR3 has 17 residues. This TCR derives from a man in his sixties with COVID-19, enrolled during active disease. Material for sequencing was peripheral blood. The rearrangement uses TRBV5-5 and TRBJ2-1; 15 nucleotides align to TRBD2. The CDR3 region has the DNA TGTGCCAGCGCGGGACTAGCGGGAGGAGTCCTCCAATATGAGCAGTTCTTC. Translating it yields CASAGLAGGVLQYEQFF.